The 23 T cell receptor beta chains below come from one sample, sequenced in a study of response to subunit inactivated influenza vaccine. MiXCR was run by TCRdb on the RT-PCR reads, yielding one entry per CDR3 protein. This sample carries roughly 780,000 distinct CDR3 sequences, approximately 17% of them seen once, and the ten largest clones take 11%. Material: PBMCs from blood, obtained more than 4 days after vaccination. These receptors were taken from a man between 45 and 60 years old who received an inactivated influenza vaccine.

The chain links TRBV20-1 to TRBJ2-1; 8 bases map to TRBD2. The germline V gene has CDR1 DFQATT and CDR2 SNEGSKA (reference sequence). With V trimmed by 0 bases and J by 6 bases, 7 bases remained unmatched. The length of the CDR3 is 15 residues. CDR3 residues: CSARDRGTSGNEQFF. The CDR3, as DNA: TGCAGTGCTAGAGATCGCGGGACTAGTGGCAATGAGCAGTTCTTC.

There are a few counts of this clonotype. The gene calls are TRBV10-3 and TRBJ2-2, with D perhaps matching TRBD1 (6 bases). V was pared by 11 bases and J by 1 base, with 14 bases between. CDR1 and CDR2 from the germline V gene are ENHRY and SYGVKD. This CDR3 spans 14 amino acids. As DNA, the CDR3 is TGTGCCGCCCAGAACAGGGAGAACACCGGGGAGCTGTTTTTT. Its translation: CAAQNRENTGELFF.

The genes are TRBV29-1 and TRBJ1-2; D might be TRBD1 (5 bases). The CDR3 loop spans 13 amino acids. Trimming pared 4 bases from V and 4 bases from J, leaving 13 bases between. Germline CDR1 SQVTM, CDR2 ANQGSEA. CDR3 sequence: CSVGRQGRYGYTF. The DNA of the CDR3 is TGCAGCGTTGGAAGGCAGGGACGCTATGGCTACACCTTC.

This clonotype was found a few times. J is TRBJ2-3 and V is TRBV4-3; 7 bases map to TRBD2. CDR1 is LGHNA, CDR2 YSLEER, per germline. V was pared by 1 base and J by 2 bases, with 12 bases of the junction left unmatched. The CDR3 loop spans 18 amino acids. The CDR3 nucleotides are TGCGCCAGCAGCCAAGGTGTGAGGACTAGGGTCGTCACAGATACGCAGTATTTT. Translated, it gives CASSQGVRTRVVTDTQYF.

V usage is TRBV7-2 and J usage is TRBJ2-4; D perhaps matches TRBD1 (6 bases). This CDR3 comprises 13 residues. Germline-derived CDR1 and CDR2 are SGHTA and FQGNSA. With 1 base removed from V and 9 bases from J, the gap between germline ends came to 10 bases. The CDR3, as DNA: TGTGCCAGCAGCTTAGATGGGACAACCATTCAGTACTTC. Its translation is CASSLDGTTIQYF.

The CDR3 DNA follows: TGTGCCAGCAGTGAGAGAGGGGTTAACTATGGCTACACCTTC. Protein product: CASSERGVNYGYTF. The V and J genes are TRBV7-2 and TRBJ1-2; D is perhaps TRBD1 (5 bases). The V gene's germline CDR1 is SGHTA and CDR2 FQGNSA. The ends were cut back, 6 bases at V and 1 base at J, with 12 bases in the middle. The CDR3 has 14 residues.

The CDR3: CSASYRGFSNQPQHF. In nucleotides, the CDR3 is TGCAGTGCTTCCTACAGGGGATTTAGCAATCAGCCCCAGCATTTT. The chain is built from TRBV20-1 and TRBJ1-5; 7 positions match TRBD1. CDR3 size: 15 residues. Looked up from germline, CDR1 is DFQATT and CDR2 is SNEGSKA (reference sequence). Trimming at V came to 5 bases and at J to 0 bases, leaving 7 bases not matched to a gene.

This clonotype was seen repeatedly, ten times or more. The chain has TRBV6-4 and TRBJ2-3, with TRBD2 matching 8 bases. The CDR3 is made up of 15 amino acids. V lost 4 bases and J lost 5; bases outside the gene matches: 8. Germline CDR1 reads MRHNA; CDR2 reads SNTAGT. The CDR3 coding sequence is TGTGCCAGCAGTGGGGTAGCGGGAAAAGAAGATACGCAGTATTTT. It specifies CASSGVAGKEDTQYF.

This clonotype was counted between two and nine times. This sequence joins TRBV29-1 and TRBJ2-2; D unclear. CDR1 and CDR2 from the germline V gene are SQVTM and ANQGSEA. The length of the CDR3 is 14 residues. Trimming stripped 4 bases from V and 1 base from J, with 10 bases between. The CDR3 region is CSVGGVENTGELFF. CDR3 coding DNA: TGCAGCGTTGGTGGGGTAGAGAACACCGGGGAGCTGTTTTTT.

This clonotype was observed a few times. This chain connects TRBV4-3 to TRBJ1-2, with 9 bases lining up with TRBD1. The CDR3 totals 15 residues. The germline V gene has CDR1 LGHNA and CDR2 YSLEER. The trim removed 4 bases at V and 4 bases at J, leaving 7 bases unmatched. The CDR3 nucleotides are TGCGCCAGCAGCCCACGGACAGGGGACTCCTATGGCTACACCTTC. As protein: CASSPRTGDSYGYTF.

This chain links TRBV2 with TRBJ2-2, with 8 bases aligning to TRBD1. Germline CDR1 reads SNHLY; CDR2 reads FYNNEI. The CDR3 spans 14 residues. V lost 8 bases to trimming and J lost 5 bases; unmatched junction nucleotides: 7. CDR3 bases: TGTGCCAGCGAGCAGGGGGCGCAGACCGGGGAGCTGTTTTTT. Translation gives CASEQGAQTGELFF.

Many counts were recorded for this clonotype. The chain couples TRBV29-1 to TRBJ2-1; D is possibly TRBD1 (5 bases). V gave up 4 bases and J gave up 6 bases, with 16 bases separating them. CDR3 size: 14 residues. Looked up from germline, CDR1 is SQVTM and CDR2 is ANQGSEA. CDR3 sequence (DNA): TGCAGCGTTGCCAGGGTTTTGTCGAGCAATGAGCAGTTCTTC. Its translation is CSVARVLSSNEQFF.

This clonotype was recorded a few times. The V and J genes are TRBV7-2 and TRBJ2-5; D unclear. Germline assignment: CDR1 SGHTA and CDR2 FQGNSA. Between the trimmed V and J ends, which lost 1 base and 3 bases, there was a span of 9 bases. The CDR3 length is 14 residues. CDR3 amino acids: CASSLVRNEETQYF. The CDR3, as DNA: TGTGCCAGCAGCTTAGTCAGGAACGAAGAGACCCAGTACTTC. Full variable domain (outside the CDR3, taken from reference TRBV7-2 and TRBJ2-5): GAGVSQSPSNKVTEKGKDVELRCDPISGHTALYWYRQSLGQGLEFLIYFQGNSAPDKSGLPSDRFSAERTGGSVSTLTIQRTQQEDSAVYLCASSLVRNEETQYFGPGTRLLVL.

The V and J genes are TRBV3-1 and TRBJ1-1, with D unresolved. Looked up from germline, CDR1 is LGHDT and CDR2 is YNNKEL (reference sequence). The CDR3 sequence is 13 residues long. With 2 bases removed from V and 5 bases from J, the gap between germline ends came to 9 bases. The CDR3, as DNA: TGTGCCAGCAGCCAAATTGTGGGTACTGAAGCTTTCTTT. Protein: CASSQIVGTEAFF.

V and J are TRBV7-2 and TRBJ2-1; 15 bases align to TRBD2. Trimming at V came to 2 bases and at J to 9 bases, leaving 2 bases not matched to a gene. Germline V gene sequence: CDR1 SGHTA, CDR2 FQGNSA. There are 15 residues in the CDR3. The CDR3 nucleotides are TGTGCCAGCAGCTTACAGGGACTAGCGGGAGGTGAGCAGTTCTTC. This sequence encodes CASSLQGLAGGEQFF.

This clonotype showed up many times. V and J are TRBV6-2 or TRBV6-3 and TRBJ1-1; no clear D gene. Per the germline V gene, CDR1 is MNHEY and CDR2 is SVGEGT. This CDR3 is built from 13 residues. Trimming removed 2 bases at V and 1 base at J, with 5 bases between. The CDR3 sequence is CASSYRQNTEAFF. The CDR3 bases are TGTGCCAGCAGTTACCGTCAGAACACTGAAGCTTTCTTT.

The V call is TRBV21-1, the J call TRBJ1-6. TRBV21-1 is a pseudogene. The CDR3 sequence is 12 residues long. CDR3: CASSKASAPLHF. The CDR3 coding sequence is TGTGCCAGCAGCAAAGCATCCGCACCCCTCCACTTT.

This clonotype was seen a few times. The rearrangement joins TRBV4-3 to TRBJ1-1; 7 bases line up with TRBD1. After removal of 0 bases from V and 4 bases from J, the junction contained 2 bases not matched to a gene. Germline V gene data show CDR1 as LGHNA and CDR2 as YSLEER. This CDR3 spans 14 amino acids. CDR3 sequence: CASSQEDRTTEAFF. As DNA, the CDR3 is TGCGCCAGCAGCCAAGAGGACAGGACCACTGAAGCTTTCTTT.

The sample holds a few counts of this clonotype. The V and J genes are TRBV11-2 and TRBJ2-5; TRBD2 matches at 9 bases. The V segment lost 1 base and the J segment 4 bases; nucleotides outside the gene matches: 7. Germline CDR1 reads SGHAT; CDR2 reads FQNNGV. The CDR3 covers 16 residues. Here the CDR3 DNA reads TGTGCCAGCAGCTTAGGCAGTAGCGGGGGAGGAGAGACCCAGTACTTC. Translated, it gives CASSLGSSGGGETQYF.

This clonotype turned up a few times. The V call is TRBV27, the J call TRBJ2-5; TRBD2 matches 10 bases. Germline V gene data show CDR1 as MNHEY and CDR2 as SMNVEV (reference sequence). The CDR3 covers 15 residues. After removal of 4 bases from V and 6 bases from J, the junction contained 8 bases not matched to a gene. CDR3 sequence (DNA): TGTGCCAGCAGTTACAGCCTAGCGGGAGTACAGACCCAGTACTTC. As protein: CASSYSLAGVQTQYF.

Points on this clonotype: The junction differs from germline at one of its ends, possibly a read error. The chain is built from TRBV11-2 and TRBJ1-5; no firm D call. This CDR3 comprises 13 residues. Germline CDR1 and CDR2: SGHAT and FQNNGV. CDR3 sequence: CASSLAYNLPQHF. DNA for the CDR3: TGTGCCAGCAGCTTAGCCTACAATCTGCCCCAGCATTTT.

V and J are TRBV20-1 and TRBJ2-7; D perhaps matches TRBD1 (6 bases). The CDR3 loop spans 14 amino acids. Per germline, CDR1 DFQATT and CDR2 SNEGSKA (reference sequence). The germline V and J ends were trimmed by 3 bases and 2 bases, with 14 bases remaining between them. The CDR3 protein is CSARNDAGAYEQYF. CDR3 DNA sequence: TGCAGTGCTAGGAATGACGCAGGGGCCTACGAGCAGTACTTC.

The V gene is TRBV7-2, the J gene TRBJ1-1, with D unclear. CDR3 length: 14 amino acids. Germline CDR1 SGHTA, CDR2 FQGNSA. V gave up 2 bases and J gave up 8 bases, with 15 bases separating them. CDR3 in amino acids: CASSLRTGVTEAFF. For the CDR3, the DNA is TGTGCCAGCAGCTTACGGACTGGGGTTACGGAAGCTTTCTTT. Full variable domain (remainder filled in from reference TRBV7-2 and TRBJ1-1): GAGVSQSPSNKVTEKGKDVELRCDPISGHTALYWYRQSLGQGLEFLIYFQGNSAPDKSGLPSDRFSAERTGGSVSTLTIQRTQQEDSAVYLCASSLRTGVTEAFFGQGTRLTVV.